What follows describes a single T cell receptor (beta chain). Its antigen target is currently unknown. No qualities accompany the bases; no much larger clone lies one base away. The CDR3 regions of human TCRbeta chains were analyzed by immunosequencing. The authors' pipeline ran thus. TCRs in the repertoires were compared against a reference library of SARS-CoV-2-specific TCRs that had been generated with the MIRA antigen-specificity platform. Breadth was defined as the fraction of unique TCRs that were SARS-CoV-2-associated, and depth was defined as the fraction of total T cells that were SARS-CoV-2-associated. Using the MIRA data, each spike-specific TCR was mapped to the spike region that the TCR reacts to and placed in a CD4 or CD8 class. Log10-transformed breadth and depth values were compared by one-way ANOVA with Sidak's multiple comparisons tests. The clones in this table, taken by TCRdb from immuneACCESS, are in-frame only. Not every clone is retained; where verified, under half of the shortfall comes from an unresolved V gene, and the cause of the rest is unknown. That table furnishes V, J and clone size, whereas the DNA furnished D and trimming. The sample table records about 140,000 clones; around 90% of these occur just once. Around 1.5% of the sample is held by the ten biggest clonotypes.

From its cysteine to its phenylalanine, the CDR3 spans 15 amino acids. The retained sequence is limited to the CDR3, 45 bases, with the frame set at the first base. CDR1 and CDR2, per the germline V gene, are MNHNS and SASEGT. V is cut by 2 bases and J by 0 bases, and the space between the germline ends is 10 bases. The sample belongs to a study of T cell responses to AZD1222 COVID-19 vaccine (dated by TCRdb to the early 2020s). Describing the broader study: AZD1222 recipients whose second dose came at about 4 weeks and those whose second dose came at about 12 weeks were combined into one group, since spike-specific TCR depth and breadth did not differ between the two schedules. A total of more than 230 trial participants underwent TCR sequencing, of whom 207 had received two doses of AZD1222 and around 25 had received two doses of the MenACWY control vaccine. Trial participants were enrolled by age into 18-55, 56-69 and 70-plus year subgroups, with about 150, 28 and 57 TCR-sequenced participants respectively.

Here is what the overall study found, with its caveats: No day 14 peak-response samples were available, so repertoires were characterized only after the peak T cell response. Participants were mostly white British and included more females than males, and it was suggested by the authors that clonal diversity may have been underestimated. The vaccine-associated CD4 TCRs covered the entire spike protein, and the dominant responses fell in regions 160-218 and 743-854. Conclusions about previously exposed vaccinees are limited, since just six AZD1222 recipients were seropositive for SARS-CoV-2 at baseline. After two AZD1222 doses, both the breadth and the depth of spike-specific TCRs were significantly higher than at day 0 and than in MenACWY recipients. Reportedly, close to half of the unique spike-specific TCRs recognized epitopes lying outside the regions that are mutated in the B.1.351 and B.1.1.7 variants. In the small 56-69-year group, the increase in depth fell short of significance, most likely because of low power.

Explained via the paper, the time point label denotes: baseline before first vaccination. The vaccinee samples were drawn from two UK trials, COV001 and COV002, one of which was a single-blind randomized controlled phase 2/3 trial testing AZD1222 (ChAdOx1 nCoV-19) in healthy adults. Trial participant PBMC samples were collected at day 0 and day 28 after the second dose for TCRbeta chain sequencing. The sequence came from an adult in good health. The rearranged segments are TRBV6-1 and TRBJ1-2, and TRBD1 may be the D gene, going by 5 matching bases. Sample: peripheral blood, taken on day 0 of AZD1222 vaccination. The DNA is TGTGCCAGCAGTGAATTCGGACAAGCTAACTATGGCTACACCTTC. It specifies CASSEFGQANYGYTF.